These T cell receptor beta chains were read from a single sample in a study of CD8+ T cells in alopecia areata. The assay was immunoSEQ multiplex PCR, and TCRdb's table has in-frame clones only and misses some. This table has approximately 210,000 clones, more than 55% appearing once. The sequencing used CD4+ T cells sorted from blood, collected at approximately week 44, from a patient treated with tofacitinib. These receptors all come from a human donor with alopecia areata. Both conserved end residues are part of each CDR3. Fields, in order: CDR3 length, J gene, D gene, V gene, clone size, CDR3 protein, CDR3 DNA. D genes are given only for firm matches. Size is stated for part of the rows, as once, few or many counts, or as a class when the clone is expanded.

CDR3 length: 18
J gene: TRBJ2-5
D gene: TRBD2
V gene: TRBV6-1
clone size: .
CDR3 protein: CASSEALRGGPKQETQYF
CDR3 DNA: TGTGCCAGCAGTGAAGCGCTTCGGGGGGGGCCGAAACAAGAGACCCAGTACTTC

CDR3 length: 15
J gene: TRBJ2-2
D gene: TRBD1
V gene: TRBV29-1
clone size: few
CDR3 protein: CSVSQGAINTGELFF
CDR3 DNA: TGCAGCGTTTCCCAGGGGGCAATTAACACCGGGGAGCTGTTTTTT

CDR3 length: 14
J gene: TRBJ1-1
D gene: TRBD1
V gene: TRBV2
clone size: .
CDR3 protein: CASSSSRGYTEAFF
CDR3 DNA: TGTGCCAGCAGTTCAAGCAGGGGGTACACTGAAGCTTTCTTT

CDR3 length: 14
J gene: TRBJ1-6
D gene: .
V gene: TRBV9
clone size: .
CDR3 protein: CASSAAGDNSPLHF
CDR3 DNA: TGTGCCAGCAGCGCCGCGGGGGATAATTCACCCCTCCACTTT

CDR3 length: 14
J gene: TRBJ1-2
D gene: .
V gene: TRBV30
clone size: .
CDR3 protein: CAWSAGPSNYGYTF
CDR3 DNA: TGTGCCTGGAGTGCCGGACCCTCCAACTATGGCTACACCTTC

CDR3 length: 12
J gene: TRBJ2-3
D gene: .
V gene: TRBV25-1
clone size: .
CDR3 protein: CASSPYTDTQYF
CDR3 DNA: TGTGCCAGCAGTCCCTACACAGATACGCAGTATTTT

CDR3 length: 14
J gene: TRBJ1-2
D gene: .
V gene: TRBV6-1
clone size: .
CDR3 protein: CASSEMRTSYGYTF
CDR3 DNA: TGTGCCAGCAGTGAAATGAGGACATCTTATGGCTACACCTTC

CDR3 length: 14
J gene: TRBJ2-2
D gene: .
V gene: TRBV10-3
clone size: few
CDR3 protein: CAISFGGLGGELFF
CDR3 DNA: TGTGCCATCAGTTTTGGGGGGCTCGGCGGGGAGCTGTTTTTT

CDR3 length: 15
J gene: TRBJ1-1
D gene: TRBD1
V gene: TRBV14
clone size: .
CDR3 protein: CASSPDRGPNTEAFF
CDR3 DNA: TGTGCCAGCAGCCCAGACAGGGGGCCGAACACTGAAGCTTTCTTT

CDR3 length: 13
J gene: TRBJ2-1
D gene: .
V gene: TRBV11-1
clone size: .
CDR3 protein: CASSLSHNNEQFF
CDR3 DNA: TGTGCCAGCAGCTTAAGCCATAACAATGAGCAGTTCTTC

CDR3 length: 11
J gene: TRBJ1-6
D gene: TRBD1
V gene: TRBV20-1
clone size: .
CDR3 protein: CSAGQGSPLHF
CDR3 DNA: TGCAGTGCGGGACAGGGATCACCCCTCCACTTT

CDR3 length: 14
J gene: TRBJ1-1
D gene: .
V gene: TRBV10-2
clone size: .
CDR3 protein: CASSPQVGSTEAFF
CDR3 DNA: TGCGCCAGCAGTCCCCAGGTGGGTTCCACTGAAGCTTTCTTT

CDR3 length: 14
J gene: TRBJ1-4
D gene: .
V gene: TRBV5-4
clone size: once
CDR3 protein: CASSSRATNEKLFF
CDR3 DNA: TGTGCCAGCAGCAGCAGGGCTACTAATGAAAAACTGTTTTTT

CDR3 length: 12
J gene: TRBJ1-2
D gene: TRBD1
V gene: TRBV27
clone size: .
CDR3 protein: CASSSDRGWYTF
CDR3 DNA: TGTGCCAGCAGTTCGGACAGGGGGTGGTACACCTTC

CDR3 length: 12
J gene: TRBJ1-2
D gene: .
V gene: TRBV29-1
clone size: few
CDR3 protein: CSVEDRDYGYTF
CDR3 DNA: TGCAGCGTTGAAGACAGGGACTATGGCTACACCTTC

CDR3 length: 13
J gene: TRBJ1-5
D gene: TRBD1
V gene: TRBV7-2
clone size: .
CDR3 protein: CASSAGTGGTQHF
CDR3 DNA: TGTGCCAGCAGCGCTGGGACAGGGGGAACCCAGCATTTT

CDR3 length: 15
J gene: TRBJ1-2
D gene: TRBD1
V gene: TRBV7-9
clone size: .
CDR3 protein: CASIPRQGSNYGYTF
CDR3 DNA: TGTGCCAGCATTCCGAGACAGGGGTCAAACTATGGCTACACCTTC

CDR3 length: 15
J gene: TRBJ2-5
D gene: .
V gene: TRBV5-1
clone size: .
CDR3 protein: CASRTQEGLQETQYF
CDR3 DNA: TGCGCCAGCAGGACCCAGGAGGGCCTCCAAGAGACCCAGTACTTC

CDR3 length: 12
J gene: TRBJ1-1
D gene: TRBD1
V gene: TRBV29-1
clone size: .
CDR3 protein: CSVERGRTEAFF
CDR3 DNA: TGCAGCGTTGAGAGGGGGCGTACTGAAGCTTTCTTT

CDR3 length: 13
J gene: TRBJ1-2
D gene: TRBD1
V gene: TRBV11-3
clone size: .
CDR3 protein: CASSPDRGLGYTF
CDR3 DNA: TGTGCCAGCAGTCCCGACAGGGGGCTGGGCTACACCTTC

CDR3 length: 12
J gene: TRBJ1-2
D gene: TRBD1
V gene: TRBV18
clone size: once
CDR3 protein: CASSPDRTEHTF
CDR3 DNA: TGTGCCAGCTCACCGGACAGGACCGAGCACACCTTC

CDR3 length: 15
J gene: TRBJ2-7
D gene: .
V gene: TRBV6-9
clone size: .
CDR3 protein: CASSYPTGSHYEQYF
CDR3 DNA: TGTGCCAGCAGTTATCCGACTGGCAGTCACTACGAGCAGTACTTC

CDR3 length: 13
J gene: TRBJ2-5
D gene: .
V gene: TRBV4-2
clone size: .
CDR3 protein: CASSQEKGETQYF
CDR3 DNA: TGTGCCAGCAGCCAAGAAAAGGGGGAGACCCAGTACTTC

CDR3 length: 14
J gene: TRBJ1-1
D gene: .
V gene: TRBV6-5
clone size: .
CDR3 protein: CASSYSNRDTEAFF
CDR3 DNA: TGTGCCAGCAGTTACTCGAACCGGGACACTGAAGCTTTCTTT

CDR3 length: 15
J gene: TRBJ1-1
D gene: TRBD1
V gene: TRBV5-1
clone size: .
CDR3 protein: CASSRGRTGNTEAFF
CDR3 DNA: TGCGCCAGCAGCAGAGGGCGGACAGGGAACACTGAAGCTTTCTTT

CDR3 length: 13
J gene: TRBJ2-3
D gene: .
V gene: TRBV10-2
clone size: .
CDR3 protein: CASKAEYTDTQYF
CDR3 DNA: TGCGCCAGCAAGGCCGAATATACAGATACGCAGTATTTT

CDR3 length: 16
J gene: TRBJ2-3
D gene: .
V gene: TRBV4-1
clone size: few
CDR3 protein: CASSPGVAGKTDTQYF
CDR3 DNA: TGCGCCAGCAGTCCCGGGGTGGCAGGGAAAACAGATACGCAGTATTTT

CDR3 length: 14
J gene: TRBJ2-2
D gene: .
V gene: TRBV19
clone size: .
CDR3 protein: CASSILGSTGELFF
CDR3 DNA: TGTGCCAGTAGTATTTTGGGGTCCACCGGGGAGCTGTTTTTT

CDR3 length: 15
J gene: TRBJ1-2
D gene: .
V gene: TRBV29-1
clone size: .
CDR3 protein: CSVEDLLRDQGGYTF
CDR3 DNA: TGCAGCGTTGAAGATCTCCTCCGGGATCAAGGGGGCTACACCTTC

CDR3 length: 16
J gene: TRBJ2-7
D gene: TRBD1
V gene: TRBV9
clone size: .
CDR3 protein: CASSVGPGQGTYEQYF
CDR3 DNA: TGTGCCAGCAGCGTCGGACCGGGACAGGGTACCTACGAGCAGTACTTC

CDR3 length: 14
J gene: TRBJ1-1
D gene: .
V gene: TRBV9
clone size: .
CDR3 protein: CASSVHFMNTEAFF
CDR3 DNA: TGTGCCAGCAGCGTACACTTCATGAACACTGAAGCTTTCTTT

CDR3 length: 13
J gene: TRBJ1-1
D gene: .
V gene: TRBV29-1
clone size: few
CDR3 protein: CSAGEGPGGEAFF
CDR3 DNA: TGCAGCGCCGGGGAGGGACCGGGCGGTGAAGCTTTCTTT

CDR3 length: 13
J gene: TRBJ2-7
D gene: .
V gene: TRBV5-4
clone size: .
CDR3 protein: CASSLMQGGEQYF
CDR3 DNA: TGTGCCAGCAGCTTGATGCAGGGTGGCGAGCAGTACTTC

CDR3 length: 16
J gene: TRBJ1-2
D gene: TRBD1
V gene: TRBV30
clone size: .
CDR3 protein: CAWSVNRGGSAVGYTF
CDR3 DNA: TGTGCCTGGAGTGTGAACAGGGGGGGCTCCGCGGTTGGCTACACCTTC

CDR3 length: 11
J gene: TRBJ2-7
D gene: .
V gene: TRBV2
clone size: .
CDR3 protein: CASSKQYEQYF
CDR3 DNA: TGTGCCAGCAGTAAACAGTACGAGCAGTACTTC

CDR3 length: 10
J gene: TRBJ1-2
D gene: TRBD1
V gene: TRBV20-1
clone size: .
CDR3 protein: CSARTGTYTF
CDR3 DNA: TGCAGTGCAAGGACAGGGACGTACACCTTC

CDR3 length: 16
J gene: TRBJ2-2
D gene: TRBD1
V gene: TRBV27
clone size: .
CDR3 protein: CASSFGGQVDTGELFF
CDR3 DNA: TGTGCCAGCAGCTTCGGGGGACAGGTGGACACCGGGGAGCTGTTTTTT

CDR3 length: 14
J gene: TRBJ2-1
D gene: .
V gene: TRBV30
clone size: once
CDR3 protein: CAWSVRVSYNEQFF
CDR3 DNA: TGTGCCTGGAGTGTACGCGTAAGCTACAATGAGCAGTTCTTC

CDR3 length: 17
J gene: TRBJ2-7
D gene: .
V gene: TRBV23-1
clone size: .
CDR3 protein: CASSQLKSTGHNYEQYF
CDR3 DNA: TGCGCCAGCAGTCAATTAAAGTCGACAGGACATAATTACGAGCAGTACTTC

CDR3 length: 12
J gene: TRBJ1-2
D gene: .
V gene: TRBV29-1
clone size: .
CDR3 protein: CSAETVIYGYTF
CDR3 DNA: TGCAGCGCCGAAACGGTGATCTATGGCTACACCTTC

CDR3 length: 14
J gene: TRBJ1-5
D gene: .
V gene: TRBV6-5
clone size: .
CDR3 protein: CASRATDSDQPQHF
CDR3 DNA: TGTGCCAGCAGGGCGACAGACTCGGATCAGCCCCAGCATTTT

CDR3 length: 15
J gene: TRBJ2-1
D gene: TRBD2
V gene: TRBV29-1
clone size: .
CDR3 protein: CSVVPYSGAYNEQFF
CDR3 DNA: TGCAGCGTTGTGCCCTATAGCGGGGCCTACAATGAGCAGTTCTTC

CDR3 length: 12
J gene: TRBJ2-5
D gene: .
V gene: TRBV29-1
clone size: few
CDR3 protein: CSVAGGLETQYF
CDR3 DNA: TGCAGCGTTGCAGGGGGGCTGGAGACCCAGTACTTC

CDR3 length: 14
J gene: TRBJ2-3
D gene: TRBD1
V gene: TRBV14
clone size: few
CDR3 protein: CASSRDSVVYAQYF
CDR3 DNA: TGTGCCAGCAGCAGGGACAGTGTGGTTTACGCGCAGTATTTT

CDR3 length: 16
J gene: TRBJ2-3
D gene: .
V gene: TRBV7-2
clone size: .
CDR3 protein: CASSLVRYPGTDTQYF
CDR3 DNA: TGTGCCAGCAGCTTAGTTCGATATCCCGGCACAGATACGCAGTATTTT

CDR3 length: 17
J gene: TRBJ2-3
D gene: .
V gene: TRBV5-6
clone size: few
CDR3 protein: CASSPVGQGVNTDTQYF
CDR3 DNA: TGTGCCAGCAGCCCGGTTGGTCAGGGTGTTAACACAGATACGCAGTATTTT

CDR3 length: 11
J gene: TRBJ2-7
D gene: .
V gene: TRBV14
clone size: .
CDR3 protein: CASSQYYEQYF
CDR3 DNA: TGTGCCAGCAGCCAATACTACGAGCAGTACTTC

CDR3 length: 14
J gene: TRBJ2-2
D gene: TRBD2
V gene: TRBV29-1
clone size: many
CDR3 protein: CSVLAGGNTGELFF
CDR3 DNA: TGCAGCGTCTTAGCGGGGGGGAACACCGGGGAGCTGTTTTTT

CDR3 length: 15
J gene: TRBJ2-6
D gene: .
V gene: TRBV6-6
clone size: .
CDR3 protein: CASSYEAPGANVLTF
CDR3 DNA: TGTGCCAGCAGTTACGAGGCTCCTGGGGCCAACGTCCTGACTTTC

CDR3 length: 13
J gene: TRBJ2-5
D gene: .
V gene: TRBV13
clone size: .
CDR3 protein: CASSLSGVETQYF
CDR3 DNA: TGTGCCAGCAGCCTTTCGGGGGTAGAGACCCAGTACTTC

CDR3 length: 12
J gene: TRBJ2-7
D gene: .
V gene: TRBV29-1
clone size: .
CDR3 protein: CSVEGIRSEQYF
CDR3 DNA: TGCAGCGTTGAAGGGATAAGGAGCGAGCAGTACTTC

CDR3 length: 15
J gene: TRBJ2-5
D gene: .
V gene: TRBV7-7
clone size: .
CDR3 protein: CASSPLPGARETQYF
CDR3 DNA: TGTGCCAGCAGCCCGCTCCCGGGGGCCAGAGAGACCCAGTACTTC

CDR3 length: 13
J gene: TRBJ1-1
D gene: .
V gene: TRBV6-6
clone size: .
CDR3 protein: CASSYSLGGSAFF
CDR3 DNA: TGTGCCAGCAGTTACTCTCTCGGGGGATCGGCTTTCTTT

CDR3 length: 13
J gene: TRBJ2-2
D gene: .
V gene: TRBV30
clone size: once
CDR3 protein: CAWSVLGAGELFF
CDR3 DNA: TGTGCCTGGAGTGTACTCGGGGCCGGGGAGCTGTTTTTT

CDR3 length: 12
J gene: TRBJ2-2
D gene: .
V gene: TRBV7-2
clone size: few
CDR3 protein: CASSFDTGELFF
CDR3 DNA: TGTGCCAGCAGCTTTGACACCGGGGAGCTGTTTTTT

CDR3 length: 13
J gene: TRBJ2-7
D gene: .
V gene: TRBV6-1
clone size: once
CDR3 protein: CASRVDSSYEQYF
CDR3 DNA: TGTGCCAGCAGAGTGGACAGTTCCTACGAGCAGTACTTC

CDR3 length: 14
J gene: TRBJ1-1
D gene: .
V gene: TRBV5-1
clone size: .
CDR3 protein: CASSLLQGDTEAFF
CDR3 DNA: TGCGCCAGCAGCCTCCTACAGGGAGACACTGAAGCTTTCTTT

CDR3 length: 11
J gene: TRBJ2-1
D gene: .
V gene: TRBV7-9
clone size: .
CDR3 protein: CASTQYNEQFF
CDR3 DNA: TGTGCCAGCACCCAATACAATGAGCAGTTCTTC